Following are 3 T cell receptor beta chains from one sample sequenced in a study of cytomegalovirus exposure and HLA in healthy donors. Primers: 60 Vbeta forward and 13 Jbeta reverse. Sequenced by immunoSEQ multiplex PCR; TCRdb stores in-frame clones only, minus some. Of 150,000 to 200,000 clones listed, roughly 76% are singletons. The sequencing input was PBMCs. The receptor source for this set is a human donor in good health.

The J gene is TRBJ2-5, the V gene TRBV11-3; 12 bases line up with TRBD2. Germline CDR1 SGHNT, CDR2 YENEEA. J gave up 2 bases and V 4 bases, and 8 bases lay outside the gene matches. CDR3 length: 17 amino acids. CDR3 amino acids: CASSWVPSGGGQETQYF. The CDR3 coding sequence is TGTGCCAGCAGCTGGGTTCCTAGCGGGGGGGGACAAGAGACCCAGTACTTC.

The chain is built from TRBV5-6 and TRBJ2-7; no firm D call. This CDR3 has 13 residues. Germline V gene data show CDR1 as SGHDT and CDR2 as YYEEEE. The germline V and J ends were trimmed by 4 bases and 6 bases, with 14 bases remaining between them. The CDR3 sequence: CASSLNRRREQYF. CDR3 in DNA: TGTGCCAGCAGCCTGAATCGCAGGCGCGAGCAGTACTTC.

The chain couples TRBV4-3 to TRBJ1-2; TRBD1 aligns across 7 bases. Germline-derived CDR1 and CDR2 are LGHNA and YSLEER. CDR3 length: 15 residues. The V and J ends lost 2 bases and 8 bases, in that order; junction bases with no gene match: 11. The CDR3: CASSQLQGQVVGYTF. CDR3 coding DNA: TGCGCCAGCAGCCAATTACAGGGGCAGGTGGTAGGCTACACCTTC.